Presented here are 8 T cell receptor beta chains from one specimen sequenced in a study of shared clonotypes between healthy human individuals. The assay was immunoSEQ multiplex PCR, and TCRdb's table has in-frame clones only and misses some. The table records hundreds of thousands of clones, 90% to 96% of them present only once. Sequenced input: naive CD4+ T cells sorted from blood. Subset indicated: CD45RA+ positively selected. These receptors originate from a young woman in good health.

V is TRBV5-1 and J is TRBJ2-1; D not certain. Germline assignment: CDR1 SGHRS and CDR2 YFSETQ. V shed 4 bases and J shed 2 bases, with 10 bases lying between them. The CDR3 has 14 amino acids. The CDR3 reads CASSSREPYNEQFF. The DNA for the CDR3 is TGCGCCAGCAGCAGTAGAGAACCCTACAATGAGCAGTTCTTC.

V gene TRBV6-1 combines with J gene TRBJ2-1; 10 bases map to TRBD1. V gave up 0 bases and J gave up 6 bases; unmatched junction bases: 2. The germline V gene encodes CDR1 MNHNS and CDR2 SASEGT. The CDR3 is 15 amino acids. The chain's CDR3 is CASSEARTGGNEQFF. DNA of the CDR3: TGTGCCAGCAGTGAAGCCCGGACAGGGGGCAATGAGCAGTTCTTC.

The chain is built from TRBV6-5 and TRBJ1-5; 8 bases fit TRBD1. The CDR3 length is 13 residues. Per germline, CDR1 MNHEY and CDR2 SVGAGI. V trimming: 8 bases; J trimming: 7 bases; junction bases outside the gene matches: 7. The DNA of the CDR3 is TGTGCCAGCGGGAGACAGGGGAAGCAGCCCCAGCATTTT. Encoded protein: CASGRQGKQPQHF.

The CDR3 loop reads CASSFRGSYEQYF. The CDR3 bases are TGTGCCAGCAGCTTTCGAGGTTCCTACGAGCAGTACTTC. The chain couples TRBV5-5 to TRBJ2-7, with D unclear. CDR3 length: 13 residues. Trimming took 2 bases from V and 1 from J, leaving 7 bases between them. Germline V gene lookup returns CDR1 SGHKS and CDR2 YYEKEE (reference sequence). The whole variable domain, remainder taken from reference TRBV5-5 and TRBJ2-7, is DAGVTQSPTHLIKTRGQQVTLRCSPISGHKSVSWYQQVLGQGPQFIFQYYEKEERGRGNFPDRFSARQFPNYSSELNVNALLLGDSALYLCASSFRGSYEQYFGPGTRLTVT.

The chain uses TRBV7-9 and TRBJ1-1; D call uncertain. The ends were cut back, 0 bases at V and 8 bases at J, with 25 bases in the middle. The V gene's germline CDR1 is SEHNR and CDR2 FQNEAQ (reference sequence). The CDR3 has 18 residues. CDR3 sequence reads: CASSLAGLRREHVVEAFF. Here the CDR3 DNA reads TGTGCCAGCAGCTTAGCGGGCTTACGGCGGGAACACGTTGTCGAAGCTTTCTTT.

As to this clone: Sequence at one end of the junction differs from germline and may be a read error. The rearrangement joins TRBV9 to TRBJ1-1; D might be TRBD1 (6 bases). Germline CDR1 is SGDLS and CDR2 is YYNGEE. The CDR3 is made up of 15 amino acids. The CDR3 DNA follows: TGTGCCAGCAACGTAGGGGGAGGGCGGGGCACTGAAGCTTTCTTT. Translation gives CASNVGGGRGTEAFF.

This clone was counted once. The chain uses TRBV19 and TRBJ2-2; 10 bases fit TRBD1. The junction had 4 bases not matched to a gene; V was cut back by 5 bases and J by 4 bases. Germline CDR1 and CDR2: LNHDA and SQIVND (reference sequence). The CDR3 is 15 residues long. CDR3 region: CASSRRQGATGELFF. Here the CDR3 DNA reads TGTGCCAGTAGTCGGAGACAGGGGGCCACCGGGGAGCTGTTTTTT.

On this clone itself: Mismatch with germline at one junction end may stem from a read error. V is TRBV18 and J is TRBJ2-6; D ambiguous. From germline, CDR1 is KGHSH and CDR2 LQKENI. CDR3 length: 14 amino acids. The CDR3 DNA is TGTGCCAGTTCACCTTTGGATGGGGCCAACGTCCTGACTTTC. It yields the protein CASSPLDGANVLTF.